Below are 30 T cell receptor beta chains sequenced from a single sample in a study of T cell clonotyping in hematopoietic cell transplantation. Assay: immunoSEQ multiplex PCR; the TCRdb copy retains only in-frame clones and omits some. This table holds over 35,000 clones, 80% to 90% found once. The sequenced sample consisted of peripheral blood mononuclear cells. The receptors derive from a woman aged 40 to 50 in good health. Some clones in this sample may be carry-over from other donors' samples.

The CDR3 DNA reads as TGTGCCTGGAGTGTAGGGGGCCTGAGCTCCTACAATGAGCAGTTCTTC. Its translation is CAWSVGGLSSYNEQFF. This chain uses TRBV30 with TRBJ2-1, with TRBD1 matching 7 bases. This CDR3 is 16 amino acids long. Germline CDR1 is GTSNPN and CDR2 is SVGIG (reference sequence). Trimming at V came to 0 bases and at J to 0 bases, leaving 5 bases not matched to a gene.

The chain joins TRBV30 to TRBJ2-2, with 8 bases identical to TRBD2. V was pared by 2 bases and J by 6 bases, with 8 bases of the junction left unmatched. Per the germline V gene, CDR1 is GTSNPN and CDR2 is SVGIG (reference sequence). This CDR3 has 15 amino acids. The CDR3 loop reads CAWSIAGGQAGELFF. CDR3 nucleotide sequence: TGTGCCTGGAGTATCGCGGGAGGTCAGGCCGGGGAGCTGTTTTTT.

This clone was recorded a few times. This chain joins TRBV2 and TRBJ1-1, with a tentative D call TRBD1 (5 bases). This CDR3 spans 13 amino acids. V dropped 8 bases and J dropped 2 bases, with 12 bases sitting between them. CDR1 is SNHLY and CDR2 is FYNNEI in the germline V gene. The CDR3 loop is CASLRQPNTEAFF. The DNA for the CDR3 is TGTGCCAGCCTCCGACAGCCTAACACTGAAGCTTTCTTT.

The rearrangement joins TRBV19 to TRBJ1-2; TRBD1 might be the D (6 bases). CDR3 length equals 16 residues. The germline gives CDR1 LNHDA, CDR2 SQIVND (reference sequence). Trimming removed 1 base at V and 8 bases at J, with 20 bases between. In nucleotides, the CDR3 is TGTGCCAGTAGTATAGTCGCCGGACAGTCGGACCAGGGCTACACCTTC. This gives the protein CASSIVAGQSDQGYTF.

In nucleotides, the CDR3 is TGTGCCAGCAGCGCGGGGAACACTGAAGCTTTCTTT. The encoded protein is CASSAGNTEAFF. The chain combines TRBV5-4 with TRBJ1-1; D not certain. CDR1 SGHNT and CDR2 YYREEE come from the germline V gene (reference sequence). The length of the CDR3 is 12 residues. Trimming pared 4 bases from V and 1 base from J, leaving 5 bases between.

J is TRBJ2-2 and V is TRBV25-1; D call uncertain. With 1 base removed from V and 10 bases from J, the gap between germline ends came to 16 bases. The germline V gene encodes CDR1 MGHDK and CDR2 SYGVNS. The CDR3 extends over 15 amino acids. The CDR3 DNA sequence: TGTGCCAGCAGTGAATGGGCGTTCGACACTGAGGAGCTGTTTTTT. It specifies CASSEWAFDTEELFF.

This sequence joins TRBV5-1 and TRBJ2-2; D gene ambiguous. This CDR3 region has 16 residues. The germline gives CDR1 SGHRS, CDR2 YFSETQ. V gave up 4 bases and J gave up 1 base, with 14 bases separating them. Here the CDR3 DNA reads TGCGCCAGCAGCCTTCTCGTGGGCCAGAACACCGGGGAGCTGTTTTTT. Residues: CASSLLVGQNTGELFF.

The V call is TRBV28, the J call TRBJ2-3; D gene ambiguous. The CDR3 extends over 14 amino acids. CDR1 MDHEN and CDR2 SYDVKM come from the germline V gene. Trimming took off 3 bases at V and 2 bases at J, with 9 bases between the two ends. This CDR3 reads CASSFSQITDTQYF. CDR3 in DNA: TGTGCCAGCAGTTTTAGTCAGATCACAGATACGCAGTATTTT.

The rearrangement uses TRBV7-9 and TRBJ1-1; D is uncertain. The ends were cut back, 3 bases at V and 4 bases at J, with 12 bases in the middle. The CDR3 covers 14 residues. Germline V gene sequence: CDR1 SEHNR, CDR2 FQNEAQ (reference sequence). This CDR3 is CASSFGNLRTEAFF. As DNA, the CDR3 is TGTGCCAGCAGCTTCGGGAATCTACGCACTGAAGCTTTCTTT.

The V call is TRBV11-2, the J call TRBJ2-1; D not resolved. CDR3 size: 15 residues. With 8 bases removed from V and 4 bases from J, the gap between germline ends came to 18 bases. Germline V gives CDR1 SGHAT, CDR2 FQNNGV. The CDR3: CASAPLRNQYNEQFF. The CDR3 coding sequence is TGTGCCAGCGCCCCCCTGAGGAACCAATACAATGAGCAGTTCTTC.

This chain joins TRBV7-3 and TRBJ2-1; a weak D match, TRBD2 (6 bases). The germline V and J ends were trimmed by 4 bases and 10 bases, with 14 bases remaining between them. CDR3 size: 13 residues. Per the germline V gene, CDR1 is SGHTA and CDR2 is FQGTGA. The DNA of the CDR3 is TGTGCCAGCAGCTACCTCGGCGCGGGGGAGCAGTTCTTC. Its protein is CASSYLGAGEQFF.

The chain employs TRBV9 and TRBJ1-2; D not resolved. V lost 0 bases and J 0 bases, leaving 15 bases between the germline ends. CDR3 length: 17 residues. The germline gives CDR1 SGDLS, CDR2 YYNGEE. The CDR3 DNA is TGTGCCAGCAGCGTAGCTGACGGGGAACTTTCTAACTATGGCTACACCTTC. This sequence encodes CASSVADGELSNYGYTF.

J is TRBJ2-3 and V is TRBV4-1; D call uncertain. Germline V gives CDR1 MGHRA, CDR2 YSYEKL. V shed 2 bases and J shed 4 bases, with 7 bases lying between them. This CDR3 is 13 amino acids long. CDR3 sequence reads: CASSQSYSDTQYF. CDR3 nucleotides: TGCGCCAGCAGCCAAAGCTACTCAGATACGCAGTATTTT.

The V and J genes are TRBV6-6 and TRBJ1-5; D not certain. This CDR3 region has 15 residues. Germline-derived CDR1 and CDR2 are MNHNY and SVGAGI (reference sequence). V was trimmed by 4 bases and J by 0 bases, leaving 10 bases between them. The chain's CDR3 is CASSFSRYSNQPQHF. CDR3 coding DNA: TGTGCCAGCAGTTTCTCGAGATATAGCAATCAGCCCCAGCATTTT.

This chain uses TRBV2 with TRBJ2-7; D uncertain. The CDR3 consists of 13 residues. Germline assignment: CDR1 SNHLY and CDR2 FYNNEI. V lost 3 bases to trimming and J lost 3 bases, with 9 bases between them. The DNA for the CDR3 is TGTGCCAGCAGTGATGGACCTAACTACGAGCAGTACTTC. Translation: CASSDGPNYEQYF.

This clone showed up just a few times. The chain has TRBV5-4 and TRBJ2-1, with D unclear. V was clipped by 2 bases and J by 6 bases, with 12 bases between them. Germline V gene lookup returns CDR1 SGHNT and CDR2 YYREEE (reference sequence). The CDR3 spans 14 residues. This chain's CDR3 is CASSFGTLGNEQFF. In nucleotides, the CDR3 is TGTGCCAGCAGCTTCGGAACCCTAGGCAATGAGCAGTTCTTC.

CDR3: CATSREGTGTNGIYEQYF. Here the CDR3 DNA reads TGTGCCACCAGCAGAGAAGGGACAGGGACGAATGGGATCTACGAGCAGTACTTC. V is TRBV15 and J is TRBJ2-7, with 9 bases fitting TRBD1. CDR3 length equals 18 residues. Germline CDR1 is LNHNV and CDR2 is YYDKDF (reference sequence). The trim removed 0 bases at V and 3 bases at J, leaving 12 bases unmatched.

This clone was detected once. This rearrangement joins TRBV6-1 to TRBJ2-7, with D perhaps TRBD2 (5 bases). Between the trimmed V and J ends, which lost 1 base and 0 bases, there was a span of 7 bases. Germline lookup yields CDR1 MNHNS and CDR2 SASEGT. The CDR3 spans 14 residues. Here the CDR3 reads CASSEGESSYEQYF. The CDR3 DNA reads TGTGCCAGCAGTGAAGGGGAGAGCTCCTACGAGCAGTACTTC.

This clone was detected only once. The chain has TRBV28 and TRBJ1-1; 7 bases match TRBD1. The junction had 14 bases not matched to a gene; V was cut back by 2 bases and J by 5 bases. Germline values: CDR1 MDHEN, CDR2 SYDVKM. This CDR3 has 17 residues. CDR3 sequence: CASSLAQREGAATEAFF. CDR3 DNA: TGTGCCAGCAGTTTAGCCCAAAGGGAGGGGGCGGCAACTGAAGCTTTCTTT.

The CDR3 protein is CASSFAGDGYEQYF. CDR3 coding DNA: TGCGCCAGCAGCTTTGCAGGGGACGGCTACGAGCAGTACTTC. V gene TRBV5-1 combines with J gene TRBJ2-7; tentatively, D is TRBD1 (6 bases). Looked up from germline, CDR1 is SGHRS and CDR2 is YFSETQ. Trimming pared 2 bases from V and 3 bases from J, leaving 12 bases between. The length of the CDR3 is 14 residues. The full variable domain, completed using reference TRBV5-1 and TRBJ2-7, is KAGVTQTPRYLIKTRGQQVTLSCSPISGHRSVSWYQQTPGQGLQFLFEYFSETQRNKGNFPGRFSGRQFSNSRSEMNVSTLELGDSALYLCASSFAGDGYEQYFGPGTRLTVT.

V is TRBV30 and J is TRBJ1-1; D is undetermined. The CDR3 contains 13 residues. With 0 bases removed from V and 6 bases from J, the gap between germline ends came to 11 bases. Germline CDR1 GTSNPN, CDR2 SVGIG (reference sequence). CDR3 residues: CAWSVGREPEAFF. In DNA, the CDR3 is TGTGCCTGGAGTGTGGGTAGGGAACCTGAAGCTTTCTTT.

This chain links TRBV6-6 with TRBJ2-7; 9 positions agree with TRBD2. V gave up 6 bases and J gave up 4 bases; unmatched junction bases: 10. This CDR3 contains 15 residues. Per germline, CDR1 MNHNY and CDR2 SVGAGI (reference sequence). Here the CDR3 reads CASRHPGLANYEQYF. The CDR3 DNA reads TGTGCCAGCAGGCATCCGGGACTAGCAAATTACGAGCAGTACTTC.

This chain connects TRBV5-8 to TRBJ2-7, with a possible D match to TRBD1 (5 bases). Germline V gene lookup returns CDR1 SGHTS and CDR2 YDEGEE. V shed 1 base and J shed 6 bases, with 29 bases lying between them. The CDR3 loop spans 19 amino acids. In nucleotides, the CDR3 is TGTGCCAGCAGCTTGATTTACCACTTGACAGACGTTAAATCTGGCGAGCAGTACTTC. This sequence encodes CASSLIYHLTDVKSGEQYF.

A few counts support this clone. The chain recombines TRBV10-3 with TRBJ1-5, with D hard to call. Per germline, CDR1 ENHRY and CDR2 SYGVKD. This CDR3 spans 13 amino acids. V was cut by 10 bases and J by 1 base, with 11 bases left in between. CDR3 nucleotides: TGTGCCACCGGACTATCGAGCAATCAGCCCCAGCATTTT. Encoded protein: CATGLSSNQPQHF.

The gene calls are TRBV5-1 and TRBJ2-3; 7 bases align to TRBD1. The CDR3 runs to 15 residues. The V gene's germline CDR1 is SGHRS and CDR2 YFSETQ. V was clipped by 2 bases and J by 6 bases; unmatched bases: 9. This chain's CDR3 is CASSLNTGVGDTQYF. CDR3 bases: TGCGCCAGCAGCTTAAATACAGGGGTAGGGGATACGCAGTATTTT.

V is TRBV7-2 and J is TRBJ2-3; the match to TRBD1 covers 10 bases. CDR1 and CDR2 from the germline V gene are SGHTA and FQGNSA. The CDR3 has 16 residues. The trim removed 3 bases at V and 6 bases at J, leaving 9 bases unmatched. For the CDR3, the DNA is TGTGCCAGCAGCTTCACCGGGACAGGGGATGTTGATACGCAGTATTTT. Protein: CASSFTGTGDVDTQYF.

This clone was seen once. The J gene is TRBJ2-3, the V gene TRBV7-2; possibly TRBD2 for D (5 bases). Germline V gene lookup returns CDR1 SGHTA and CDR2 FQGNSA. The V end was cut by 4 bases, the J end by 0 bases, with 14 bases between. The CDR3 contains 16 residues. CDR3 DNA sequence: TGTGCCAGCAGCTCGTCCCTCCCGGGGAGCACAGATACGCAGTATTTT. It yields the protein CASSSSLPGSTDTQYF.

This clone was counted only a few times. The rearrangement uses TRBV19 and TRBJ1-2, with D hard to call. The CDR3 has 10 amino acids. V dropped 8 bases and J dropped 4 bases, with 5 bases sitting between them. Germline loops: CDR1 LNHDA, CDR2 SQIVND (reference sequence). This CDR3 is CASFGYGYTF. CDR3 DNA: TGTGCCAGTTTCGGCTATGGCTACACCTTC.

The chain joins TRBV28 to TRBJ1-2; 9 bases agree with TRBD1. V was clipped by 6 bases and J by 8 bases; unmatched bases: 7. The CDR3 spans 13 residues. CDR1 is MDHEN and CDR2 is SYDVKM in the germline V gene. CDR3 amino acids: CASSRTGVKGYTF. The CDR3 nucleotides are TGTGCCAGCAGCCGGACAGGGGTGAAAGGCTACACCTTC.

The chain employs TRBV5-6 and TRBJ2-7; D might be TRBD2 (7 bases). The CDR3 is 16 residues long. In germline, CDR1 is SGHDT, CDR2 YYEEEE. V dropped 0 bases and J dropped 3 bases, with 16 bases sitting between them. CDR3 amino acids: CASSLGPKRGGYEQYF. The CDR3 DNA reads as TGTGCCAGCAGCTTGGGTCCAAAGAGGGGGGGCTACGAGCAGTACTTC.